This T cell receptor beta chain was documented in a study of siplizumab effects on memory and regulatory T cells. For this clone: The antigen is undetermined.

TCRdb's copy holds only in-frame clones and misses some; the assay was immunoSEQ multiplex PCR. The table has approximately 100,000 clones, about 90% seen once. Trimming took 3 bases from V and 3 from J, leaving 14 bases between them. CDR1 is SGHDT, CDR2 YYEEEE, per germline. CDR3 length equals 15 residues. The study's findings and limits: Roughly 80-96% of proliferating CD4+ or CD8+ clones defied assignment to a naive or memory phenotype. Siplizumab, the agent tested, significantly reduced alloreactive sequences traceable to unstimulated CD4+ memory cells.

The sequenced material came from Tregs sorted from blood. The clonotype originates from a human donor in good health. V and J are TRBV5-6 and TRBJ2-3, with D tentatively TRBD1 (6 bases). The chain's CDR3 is CASSWGLAVTDTQYF. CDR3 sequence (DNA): TGTGCCAGCAGCTGGGGGCTAGCTGTAACAGATACGCAGTATTTT.